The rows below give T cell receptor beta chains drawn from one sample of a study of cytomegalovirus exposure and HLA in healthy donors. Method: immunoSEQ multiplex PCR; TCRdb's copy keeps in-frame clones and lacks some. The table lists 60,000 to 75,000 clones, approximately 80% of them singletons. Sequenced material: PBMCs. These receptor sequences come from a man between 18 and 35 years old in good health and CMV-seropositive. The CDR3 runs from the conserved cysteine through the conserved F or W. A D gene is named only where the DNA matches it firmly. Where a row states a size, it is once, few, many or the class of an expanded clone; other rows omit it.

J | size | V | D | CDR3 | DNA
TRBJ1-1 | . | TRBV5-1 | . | CASSTTPNTEAFF | TGCGCCAGCAGTACGACACCGAACACTGAAGCTTTCTTT
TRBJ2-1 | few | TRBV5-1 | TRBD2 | CASSLDWGFGGNEQFF | TGCGCCAGCAGCTTGGATTGGGGGTTCGGGGGGAATGAGCAGTTCTTC
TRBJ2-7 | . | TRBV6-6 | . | CASSYSSEEQYF | TGTGCCAGCAGTTACTCGTCCGAGGAGCAGTACTTC
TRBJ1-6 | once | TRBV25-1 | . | CASSARGAGNSPLHF | TGTGCCAGCAGTGCACGGGGGGCTGGAAATTCACCCCTCCACTTT
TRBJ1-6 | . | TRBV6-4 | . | CASRKDTLNNSPLHF | TGTGCCAGCAGAAAGGACACTCTAAATAATTCACCCCTCCACTTT
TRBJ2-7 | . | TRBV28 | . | CASSLQGPYEQYF | TGTGCCAGCAGTTTACAGGGCCCCTACGAGCAGTACTTC
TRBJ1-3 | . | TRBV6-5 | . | CASTLGAGPGNTIYF | TGTGCCAGCACCCTAGGAGCAGGGCCTGGAAACACCATATATTTT
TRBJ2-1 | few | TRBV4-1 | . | CASREEGYNEQFF | TGCGCCAGCAGGGAGGAGGGGTACAATGAGCAGTTCTTC
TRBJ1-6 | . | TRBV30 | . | CAWGRGSYNSPLHF | TGTGCCTGGGGGCGGGGGTCCTATAATTCACCCCTCCACTTT
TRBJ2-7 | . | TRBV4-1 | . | CASSQEVGLSSYEQYF | TGCGCCAGCAGCCAAGAAGTGGGCTTGAGCTCCTACGAGCAGTACTTC
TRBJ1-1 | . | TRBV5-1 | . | CASSVWGGSGTEAFF | TGCGCCAGCAGCGTATGGGGGGGGTCGGGCACTGAAGCTTTCTTT
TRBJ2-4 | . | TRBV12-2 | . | CAITVGSSLAKNIQYF | TGTGCCATTACCGTCGGTAGCTCCCTAGCCAAAAACATTCAGTACTTC
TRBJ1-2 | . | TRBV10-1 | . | CASSGDRTEIVGYTF | TGCGCCAGCAGTGGAGACAGGACAGAAATAGTTGGCTACACCTTC
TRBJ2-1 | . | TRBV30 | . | CAWRPGPLVNEQFF | TGTGCCTGGAGACCTGGCCCCCTAGTGAATGAGCAGTTCTTC
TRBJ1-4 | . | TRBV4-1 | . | CASSLNTGRVTNEKLFF | TGCGCCAGCAGCCTTAATACAGGGAGGGTAACTAATGAAAAACTGTTTTTT
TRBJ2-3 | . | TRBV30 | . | CAWLAVDTQYF | TGTGCCTGGCTAGCAGTAGATACGCAGTATTTT
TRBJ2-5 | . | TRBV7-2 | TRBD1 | CASSSRAGGLRETQYF | TGTGCCAGCAGCTCCCGTGCAGGGGGCTTACGAGAGACCCAGTACTTC
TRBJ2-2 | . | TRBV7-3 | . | CASSSPGSGTGELFF | TGTGCCAGCAGCTCTCCGGGCTCGGGGACCGGGGAGCTGTTTTTT
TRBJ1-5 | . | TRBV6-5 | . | CASSYSRGQPQHF | TGTGCCAGCAGTTACTCAAGGGGGCAGCCCCAGCATTTT
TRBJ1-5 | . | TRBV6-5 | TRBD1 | CASSRDREKNQPQHF | TGTGCCAGCAGCCGGGACAGGGAAAAAAATCAGCCCCAGCATTTT
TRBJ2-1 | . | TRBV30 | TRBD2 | CAWTTGAGEGEQFF | TGTGCCTGGACGACAGGAGCGGGAGAGGGTGAGCAGTTCTTC
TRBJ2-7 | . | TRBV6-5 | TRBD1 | CASSSADRVGEQYF | TGTGCCAGCAGTTCTGCGGACAGGGTGGGGGAGCAGTACTTC
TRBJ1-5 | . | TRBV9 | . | CASTGGGPSNQPQHF | TGTGCCAGCACCGGGGGGGGACCCAGCAATCAGCCCCAGCATTTT
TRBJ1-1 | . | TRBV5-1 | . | CASSPGVSNTEAFF | TGCGCCAGCAGCCCGGGGGTATCGAACACTGAAGCTTTCTTT
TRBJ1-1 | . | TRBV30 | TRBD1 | CAFLLQGWAEAFF | TGTGCCTTCCTACTACAGGGGTGGGCTGAAGCTTTCTTT
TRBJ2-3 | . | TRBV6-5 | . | CASSYSGRGTDTQYF | TGTGCCAGCAGTTACTCCGGTAGGGGAACAGATACGCAGTATTTT
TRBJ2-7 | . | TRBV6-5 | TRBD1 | CASSQTGWADEQYF | TGTGCCAGCAGCCAGACAGGGTGGGCTGACGAGCAGTACTTC